This T cell receptor (beta chain) was documented in a study of Tregs in tolerant kidney transplant recipients. Broader study findings: In tolerant patients, donor-specific Tregs outgrew total Tregs, suggesting antigen-driven expansion.

This CDR3 region has 18 residues. CDR1 and CDR2 (germline): SGHVS, FQNEAQ. Trimming removed 0 bases at V and 0 bases at J, with 18 bases between. The protocol was immunoSEQ multiplex PCR, while the TCRdb copy is restricted to in-frame clones and leaves out a portion. The listing contains about 33,000 clones. Unstimulated regulatory T cells (CD4+CD25+CD127-), CD4+CD25- non-regulatory cells, CD4 and CD8 cells were FACS-sorted from thawed PBMCs. Comments on this clone: Its target is unknown. The CDR3 is cut off 3 residues early in the read; its end comes from the germline J gene.

The receptor was derived from a human donor who received a combined kidney and bone marrow transplant. The genes are TRBV7-8 and TRBJ2-7; a possible D gene is TRBD1 (6 bases). This specimen consisted of CD8+ T cells from blood, obtained before the transplant. CDR3: CASSLAPDDRTNSYEQYF. CDR3 DNA (partial): TGTGCCAGCAGCTTAGCGCCGGATGACAGGACCAACTCCTACGAG.